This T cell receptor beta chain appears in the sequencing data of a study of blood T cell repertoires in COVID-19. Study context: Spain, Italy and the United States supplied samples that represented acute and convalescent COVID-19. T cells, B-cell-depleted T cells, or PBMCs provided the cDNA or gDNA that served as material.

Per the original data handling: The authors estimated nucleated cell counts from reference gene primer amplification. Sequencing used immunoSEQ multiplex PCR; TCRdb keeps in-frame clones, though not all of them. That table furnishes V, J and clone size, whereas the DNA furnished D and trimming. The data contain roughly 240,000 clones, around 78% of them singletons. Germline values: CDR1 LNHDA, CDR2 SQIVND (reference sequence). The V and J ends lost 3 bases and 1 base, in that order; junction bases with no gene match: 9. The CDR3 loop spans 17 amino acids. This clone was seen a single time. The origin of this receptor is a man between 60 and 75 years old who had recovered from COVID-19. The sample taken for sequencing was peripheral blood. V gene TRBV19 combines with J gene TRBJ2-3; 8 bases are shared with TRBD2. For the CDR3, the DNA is TGTGCCAGTAGTATGGATCGAATTAGCGGGGGCACAGATACGCAGTATTTT. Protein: CASSMDRISGGTDTQYF.